The 30 T cell receptor beta chains in this list originate from one sample, sequenced in a study of blood T cell repertoires in COVID-19. Libraries were prepared by immunoSEQ multiplex PCR; TCRdb keeps only in-frame clonotypes and omits some of them. The repertoire holds over 100,000 clones, with about nine tenths as singletons. The sequencing sample was made of peripheral blood. These receptors all come from a man aged 45-65 years with acute or convalescent COVID-19.

The genes are TRBV27 and TRBJ1-5, with 7 bases aligning to TRBD1. The CDR3 spans 15 residues. Trimming cost V 6 bases and J 1 base; bases outside gene matches: 6. CDR1 and CDR2 (germline): MNHEY, SMNVEV (reference sequence). As DNA, the CDR3 is TGTGCCAGCAGGTTAGAGGGGGCGAGCAATCAGCCCCAGCATTTT. Translated, it gives CASRLEGASNQPQHF.

The rearrangement uses TRBV25-1 and TRBJ1-4, with TRBD1 matching 8 bases. V was clipped by 6 bases and J by 8 bases; unmatched bases: 8. Germline-derived CDR1 and CDR2 are MGHDK and SYGVNS. This CDR3 comprises 14 residues. The CDR3 is CASRWTGLGEKLFF. The CDR3 DNA is TGTGCCAGCAGATGGACAGGGCTAGGGGAAAAACTGTTTTTT.

The V and J genes are TRBV2 and TRBJ1-5; 11 bases fit TRBD1. The CDR3 is made up of 14 amino acids. Per the germline V gene, CDR1 is SNHLY and CDR2 is FYNNEI. The V and J ends lost 6 bases and 6 bases, in that order; junction bases with no gene match: 4. CDR3 sequence reads: CASSGQGAIQPQHF. The CDR3, as DNA: TGTGCCAGCAGCGGACAGGGGGCGATTCAGCCCCAGCATTTT.

The chain has TRBV7-8 and TRBJ1-1; TRBD1 might be the D (5 bases). In germline, CDR1 is SGHVS, CDR2 FQNEAQ. The CDR3 is 13 residues long. V was clipped by 2 bases and J by 4 bases, with 8 bases between them. The CDR3 spells CASSLQGITEAFF. For the CDR3, the DNA is TGTGCCAGCAGCTTACAGGGAATCACTGAAGCTTTCTTT.

J is TRBJ2-3 and V is TRBV5-5; D unresolved. Germline CDR1 and CDR2: SGHKS and YYEKEE (reference sequence). Trimming shortened V by 0 bases and J by 6 bases, and 8 bases separated the two germline ends. CDR3 length: 13 amino acids. The CDR3: CASSLVTLDTQYF. CDR3 coding DNA: TGTGCCAGCAGCTTGGTGACTCTGGATACGCAGTATTTT. The full variable domain, completed using reference TRBV5-5 and TRBJ2-3, is DAGVTQSPTHLIKTRGQQVTLRCSPISGHKSVSWYQQVLGQGPQFIFQYYEKEERGRGNFPDRFSARQFPNYSSELNVNALLLGDSALYLCASSLVTLDTQYFGPGTRLTVL.

This chain uses TRBV2 with TRBJ2-7; D might be TRBD1 (6 bases). Trimming stripped 7 bases from V and 5 bases from J, with 15 bases between. Per germline, CDR1 SNHLY and CDR2 FYNNEI. The CDR3 extends over 13 amino acids. CDR3 coding DNA: TGTGCCAGCACCCGGGACATTCTTAACGAGCAGTACTTC. Protein: CASTRDILNEQYF. The full variable domain, with the rest looked up from reference TRBV2 and TRBJ2-7, is EPEVTQTPSHQVTQMGQEVILRCVPISNHLYFYWYRQILGQKVEFLVSFYNNEISEKSEIFDDQFSVERPDGSNFTLKIRSTKLEDSAMYFCASTRDILNEQYFGPGTRLTVT.

The gene calls are TRBV29-1 and TRBJ1-4, with TRBD1 identical over 7 bases. Germline CDR1 SQVTM, CDR2 ANQGSEA. The CDR3 extends over 13 amino acids. V lost 6 bases, J lost 3 bases, and 4 bases stayed unmatched. CDR3 sequence: CSVWTGPNEKLFF. The CDR3, as DNA: TGCAGCGTCTGGACAGGCCCTAATGAAAAACTGTTTTTT.

The chain couples TRBV7-9 to TRBJ1-1; a possible D gene is TRBD1 (6 bases). Looked up from germline, CDR1 is SEHNR and CDR2 is FQNEAQ (reference sequence). The CDR3 totals 15 residues. V was cut by 5 bases and J by 6 bases, with 19 bases left in between. The CDR3 loop is CASSAQRGIGAEAFF. CDR3 DNA sequence: TGTGCCAGCAGCGCCCAAAGGGGGATCGGAGCTGAAGCTTTCTTT.

The chain combines TRBV5-1 with TRBJ2-5; 10 positions match TRBD1. In germline, CDR1 is SGHRS, CDR2 YFSETQ. There are 16 residues in the CDR3. Germline trimming cut 4 bases from V and 2 bases from J; bases unmatched to any gene: 8. CDR3 in amino acids: CASSLGTGDLQETQYF. DNA of the CDR3: TGCGCCAGCAGCCTGGGGACAGGGGATCTTCAAGAGACCCAGTACTTC.

The chain employs TRBV5-4 and TRBJ1-1; 10 bases match TRBD1. This CDR3 comprises 15 residues. Germline trimming cut 7 bases from V and 1 base from J; bases unmatched to any gene: 7. The germline V gene encodes CDR1 SGHNT and CDR2 YYREEE (reference sequence). CDR3 DNA sequence: TGTGCCAGCTGCGACAGGGGGCAGCGGAACACTGAAGCTTTCTTT. Amino acid sequence: CASCDRGQRNTEAFF.

J is TRBJ1-2 and V is TRBV3-1 (or the pseudogene TRBV3-2); D not resolved. Trimming cost V 5 bases and J 4 bases, with 14 bases left between them. This CDR3 is 14 amino acids long. Germline CDR1 reads LGHDT; CDR2 reads YNNKEL (reference sequence). CDR3 nucleotide sequence: TGTGCCAGCAGCTACCTTTCAGTTTCCTATGGCTACACCTTC. Translation: CASSYLSVSYGYTF.

The chain has TRBV3-1 (or the pseudogene TRBV3-2) and TRBJ2-4; D might be TRBD1 (5 bases). This CDR3 has 14 residues. Germline V lookup: CDR1 LGHDT, CDR2 YNNKEL (reference sequence). V lost 4 bases and J 2 bases, leaving 9 bases between the germline ends. The CDR3 loop is CASSPGYSKNIQYF. DNA of the CDR3: TGTGCCAGCAGCCCAGGGTATTCCAAAAACATTCAGTACTTC.

The rearrangement links TRBV19 to TRBJ1-4; D ambiguous. The CDR3 contains 14 residues. Germline CDR1 and CDR2: LNHDA and SQIVND (reference sequence). Trimming stripped 2 bases from V and 0 bases from J, with 4 bases between. The CDR3 reads CASSITATNEKLFF. The DNA of the CDR3 is TGTGCCAGTAGTATAACAGCAACTAATGAAAAACTGTTTTTT.

The V and J genes are TRBV28 and TRBJ2-7; TRBD1 agrees at 7 bases. CDR1 and CDR2 from the germline V gene are MDHEN and SYDVKM. After removal of 6 bases from V and 5 bases from J, the junction contained 10 bases not matched to a gene. The CDR3 sequence is 14 residues long. The CDR3 DNA reads as TGTGCCAGCAGCCACCGACAGGGTATCCACGAGCAGTACTTC. Translation: CASSHRQGIHEQYF.

The CDR3 DNA follows: TGCGCCACCAGGGACAGAGACACTGAAGCTTTCTTT. Amino acids: CATRDRDTEAFF. The gene calls are TRBV10-2 and TRBJ1-1; 7 bases are shared with TRBD1. The V segment lost 10 bases and the J segment 3 bases; nucleotides outside the gene matches: 5. Germline assignment: CDR1 WSHSY and CDR2 SAAADI. The CDR3 totals 12 residues.

The CDR3 DNA sequence: TGTGCCAGCAGTGCCGGGATCGGGAGTTCACCCCTCCACTTT. It specifies CASSAGIGSSPLHF. V and J are TRBV2 and TRBJ1-6, with D unclear. V dropped 4 bases and J dropped 9 bases, with 13 bases sitting between them. The CDR3 sequence is 14 residues long. Looked up from germline, CDR1 is SNHLY and CDR2 is FYNNEI.

The rearrangement links TRBV28 to TRBJ2-1; 16 bases are a match to TRBD2. The V gene end was trimmed by 3 bases and the J gene end by 7 bases; junction bases not matched to a gene: 3. Germline V CDR1 and CDR2: MDHEN, SYDVKM. The CDR3 is made up of 16 amino acids. DNA for the CDR3: TGTGCCAGCAGTTTTGCGGGACTAGCGGGAGGGAATGAGCAGTTCTTC. Amino acid sequence: CASSFAGLAGGNEQFF.

This rearrangement joins TRBV3-1 (or the pseudogene TRBV3-2) to TRBJ2-5; D is perhaps TRBD2 (5 bases). Per the germline V gene, CDR1 is LGHDT and CDR2 is YNNKEL (reference sequence). There are 15 residues in the CDR3. V was pared by 1 base and J by 3 bases, with 12 bases between. The CDR3 here is CASSQAGGSEETQYF. The CDR3 DNA is TGTGCCAGCAGCCAAGCAGGTGGGAGTGAAGAGACCCAGTACTTC.

This clone has a handful of counts. The genes are TRBV30 and TRBJ1-2, with D possibly TRBD1 on 6 matching bases. V was shortened by 5 bases and J by 6 bases, with 25 bases between the two germline ends. Germline CDR1 reads GTSNPN; CDR2 reads SVGIG (reference sequence). The CDR3 is 16 amino acids. As DNA, the CDR3 is TGTGCCTGGGCCAGCGGACGGCAGGGGATTTTGGATGGCTACACCTTC. Translated, it gives CAWASGRQGILDGYTF.

The genes are TRBV4-1 and TRBJ1-2, with a weak D call TRBD1 (6 bases). Trimming left V 0 bases short and J 8 bases short, with 13 bases between. Per the germline V gene, CDR1 is MGHRA and CDR2 is YSYEKL. This CDR3 has 14 residues. The CDR3 region has the DNA TGCGCCAGCAGCCAAGATGAGGGGGTTGGAGGCTACACCTTC. Translating gives CASSQDEGVGGYTF.

The DNA for the CDR3 is TGTGCCATCAAGGACAGGGGGAACACTGAAGCTTTCTTT. This sequence encodes CAIKDRGNTEAFF. V gene TRBV10-3 combines with J gene TRBJ1-1, with 9 bases aligning to TRBD1. Trimming cost V 7 bases and J 1 base; bases outside gene matches: 1. CDR1 is ENHRY, CDR2 SYGVKD, per germline. This CDR3 has 13 amino acids.

This chain connects TRBV5-1 to TRBJ1-1; weak D call: TRBD1 (5 bases). V dropped 0 bases and J dropped 0 bases, with 15 bases sitting between them. Germline-derived CDR1 and CDR2 are SGHRS and YFSETQ. The CDR3 has 17 residues. In DNA form, the CDR3 reads TGCGCCAGCAGCTTGGTAGTAGAGTCAGGGTTGAACACTGAAGCTTTCTTT. Amino acids: CASSLVVESGLNTEAFF.

The genes are TRBV18 and TRBJ1-1; TRBD1 matches at 10 bases. CDR1 and CDR2 from the germline V gene are KGHSH and LQKENI. This CDR3 contains 18 residues. V lost 3 bases, J lost 1 base, and 11 bases stayed unmatched. CDR3 sequence reads: CASSPRTGTGARNTEAFF. DNA of the CDR3: TGTGCCAGCTCACCTAGAACCGGGACAGGGGCCAGGAACACTGAAGCTTTCTTT. Drawing the rest from reference TRBV18 and TRBJ1-1, the complete variable domain is NAGVMQNPRHLVRRRGQEARLRCSPMKGHSHVYWYRQLPEEGLKFMVYLQKENIIDESGMPKERFSAEFPKEGPSILRIQQVVRGDSAAYFCASSPRTGTGARNTEAFFGQGTRLTVV.

This clone was recorded a few times. This rearrangement joins TRBV14 to TRBJ2-3, with D possibly TRBD2 on 6 matching bases. The germline gives CDR1 SGHDN, CDR2 FVKESK. V was trimmed by 6 bases and J by 0 bases, leaving 13 bases between them. The CDR3 is 15 residues long. Here the CDR3 DNA reads TGTGCCAGCAGGCCTCTAGCGTATAGCACAGATACGCAGTATTTT. It yields the protein CASRPLAYSTDTQYF.

The rearrangement joins TRBV5-4 to TRBJ2-5, with no clear D. V was clipped by 1 base and J by 1 base, with 8 bases between them. The germline gives CDR1 SGHNT, CDR2 YYREEE (reference sequence). This CDR3 is 14 amino acids long. CDR3 loop: CASSLMGTQETQYF. DNA of the CDR3: TGTGCCAGCAGCTTGATGGGCACCCAAGAGACCCAGTACTTC.

The chain employs TRBV3-1 (or the pseudogene TRBV3-2) and TRBJ2-2; 7 bases match TRBD2. Germline V gene sequence: CDR1 LGHDT, CDR2 YNNKEL (reference sequence). J was trimmed by 1 base and V by 4 bases; bases with no gene match: 12. This CDR3 has 18 residues. CDR3 loop: CASSPDNGLGMNTGELFF. CDR3 DNA sequence: TGTGCCAGCAGCCCGGATAATGGACTAGGGATGAACACCGGGGAGCTGTTTTTT.

The chain is built from TRBV23-1 and TRBJ2-4; TRBD1 agrees at 8 bases. TRBV23-1 is an open reading frame whose function is uncertain. The CDR3 totals 20 residues. The V segment lost 3 bases and the J segment 0 bases; nucleotides outside the gene matches: 16. This CDR3 is CASSHFSTGDHALAKNIQYF. The DNA of the CDR3 is TGCGCCAGCAGTCACTTTTCGACAGGGGATCACGCTCTAGCCAAAAACATTCAGTACTTC.

This clone was counted once. This chain uses TRBV2 with TRBJ1-2; 7 bases agree with TRBD1. V lost 2 bases, J lost 7 bases, and 10 bases stayed unmatched. Germline V gives CDR1 SNHLY, CDR2 FYNNEI. The CDR3 has 15 residues. The CDR3 DNA follows: TGTGCCAGCAGTGAAAGGCCAGGGGGTATAGGTGGCTACACCTTC. Its protein product is CASSERPGGIGGYTF. Using reference TRBV2 and TRBJ1-2 for the parts outside the CDR3, the full variable domain is EPEVTQTPSHQVTQMGQEVILRCVPISNHLYFYWYRQILGQKVEFLVSFYNNEISEKSEIFDDQFSVERPDGSNFTLKIRSTKLEDSAMYFCASSERPGGIGGYTFGSGTRLTVV.

The chain couples TRBV5-4 to TRBJ1-1, with D unresolved. This CDR3 is built from 13 residues. V was cut by 7 bases and J by 0 bases, with 10 bases left in between. Germline CDR1 is SGHNT and CDR2 is YYREEE (reference sequence). CDR3 region: CASSPQMNTEAFF. CDR3 bases: TGTGCCAGCTCGCCCCAGATGAACACTGAAGCTTTCTTT.

V and J are TRBV5-6 and TRBJ2-1; 10 nucleotides agree with TRBD2. The CDR3 runs 16 residues. The V segment lost 4 bases and the J segment 4 bases; nucleotides outside the gene matches: 8. CDR1 and CDR2 (germline): SGHDT, YYEEEE. The CDR3 DNA reads TGTGCCAGCAGCACCTTTAGCGGGAGGATTTACAATGAGCAGTTCTTC. This translates into CASSTFSGRIYNEQFF.